The 29 T cell receptor beta chains in this list originate from one sample, sequenced in a study of T cells after yellow fever vaccination. TCRdb passed the 5' RACE reads through MiXCR, listing each CDR3 protein once. The sample consists of just under 600,000 distinct CDR3 sequences, about 14% of them appearing once. The source was PBMCs, collected on the day of the yellow fever booster vaccination. The receptors were gathered from a young man who received the YFV17D yellow fever vaccine.

This clonotype was seen a few times. The chain combines TRBV7-8 with TRBJ2-7; tentatively, D is TRBD2 (5 bases). The CDR3 has 12 residues. Trimming left V 11 bases short and J 3 bases short, with 14 bases between. Looked up from germline, CDR1 is SGHVS and CDR2 is FQNEAQ. The CDR3 spells CAYNPGGYEQYF. In nucleotides, the CDR3 is TGTGCCTACAACCCAGGAGGCTACGAGCAGTACTTC.

CDR3 DNA sequence: TGTGCCAGCAGTGGGATAGCGGGAGTTCGGTGGCTCTACGAGCAGTACTTC. This sequence encodes CASSGIAGVRWLYEQYF. V and J are TRBV2 and TRBJ2-7; the match to TRBD2 covers 9 bases. V gave up 4 bases and J gave up 3 bases; unmatched junction bases: 13. Germline loops: CDR1 SNHLY, CDR2 FYNNEI. The CDR3 has 17 amino acids. Complete variable domain (other parts from reference TRBV2 and TRBJ2-7): EPEVTQTPSHQVTQMGQEVILRCVPISNHLYFYWYRQILGQKVEFLVSFYNNEISEKSEIFDDQFSVERPDGSNFTLKIRSTKLEDSAMYFCASSGIAGVRWLYEQYFGPGTRLTVT.

This clonotype turned up a few times. This chain joins TRBV4-2 and TRBJ2-1; D is uncertain. Germline assignment: CDR1 LGHNA and CDR2 YNFKEQ. CDR3 size: 15 residues. The V and J ends lost 3 bases and 0 bases respectively, with 9 bases between them. DNA for the CDR3: TGTGCCAGCAGCCACGAGCCGAGCTCCTACAATGAGCAGTTCTTC. It translates to CASSHEPSSYNEQFF.

The gene calls are TRBV12-3 or TRBV12-4 and TRBJ2-3, with no clear D. V was clipped by 1 base and J by 14 bases, with 13 bases between them. The CDR3 extends over 12 amino acids. CDR3 sequence (DNA): TGTGCCAGCAGTTTAGACGCCATGGTTCGGTATTTT. It translates to CASSLDAMVRYF.

This clonotype occurred a few times. This CDR3 fails to terminate in the conserved phenylalanine or tryptophan, so it likely reflects a read error. The DNA is left out, because the CDR3 cannot be placed on it with certainty; the CDR3 is given as TCRdb lists it. The J gene is TRBJ2-1, the V gene TRBV7-3; the listed D gene, TRBD2, was not tested against the DNA. The germline CDR1 and CDR2 sequences are SGHTA and FQGTGA. The length of the CDR3 is 11 amino acids, counting both ends. CDR3 region: CASKRPLAGAC.

This clonotype was observed a few times. The chain recombines TRBV15 with TRBJ2-7; weak D call: TRBD2 (6 bases). CDR1 is LNHNV, CDR2 YYDKDF, per germline (reference sequence). V was trimmed by 1 base and J by 2 bases, leaving 12 bases between them. The length of the CDR3 is 15 residues. CDR3 amino acids: CATSRGERVAYEQYF. CDR3 sequence (DNA): TGTGCCACCAGCAGAGGCGAGCGGGTGGCCTACGAGCAGTACTTC.

This clonotype was seen a few times. This rearrangement joins TRBV5-5 to TRBJ1-1; D not resolved. Trimming removed 2 bases at V and 1 base at J, with 9 bases between. Per germline, CDR1 SGHKS and CDR2 YYEKEE (reference sequence). The CDR3 is 14 residues long. The CDR3 region has the DNA TGTGCCAGCAGCTTCTCACGGGGGAACACTGAAGCTTTCTTT. Protein: CASSFSRGNTEAFF.

This clonotype has only a few counts. The chain recombines TRBV4-3 with TRBJ2-1; 8 bases fit TRBD2. CDR1 and CDR2 (germline): LGHNA, YSLEER. The CDR3 is 17 residues long. The J segment lost 1 base and the V segment lost 0 bases, leaving 5 bases of the junction unmatched. The CDR3 spells CASSQDLSGSSYNEQFF. The CDR3 DNA is TGCGCCAGCAGCCAAGATCTAAGCGGGAGTTCCTACAATGAGCAGTTCTTC.

This clonotype occurred a few times. V usage is TRBV20-1 and J usage is TRBJ2-5; D is unclear. Germline V gene sequence: CDR1 DFQATT, CDR2 SNEGSKA (reference sequence). The CDR3 runs to 11 residues. V lost 3 bases and J lost 1, with 3 bases in between. The CDR3: CSASPQETQYF. DNA for the CDR3: TGCAGTGCTAGCCCCCAAGAGACCCAGTACTTC.

This clonotype has a handful of counts. The rearrangement links TRBV7-9 to TRBJ2-1, with unresolved D. V was trimmed by 5 bases and J by 4 bases, leaving 12 bases between them. Germline V gene data show CDR1 as SEHNR and CDR2 as FQNEAQ (reference sequence). The CDR3 contains 14 residues. The chain's CDR3 is CASSPGGHYNEQFF. CDR3 bases: TGTGCCAGCAGCCCTGGCGGCCATTACAATGAGCAGTTCTTC. The whole variable domain, remainder taken from reference TRBV7-9 and TRBJ2-1, is DTGVSQNPRHKITKRGQNVTFRCDPISEHNRLYWYRQTLGQGPEFLTYFQNEAQLEKSRLLSDRFSAERPKGSFSTLEIQRTEQGDSAMYLCASSPGGHYNEQFFGPGTRLTVL.

CDR3 DNA sequence: TGCAGTGCTAGTGCCTCGGCCAATCAGCCCCAGCATTTT. As protein: CSASASANQPQHF. The chain has TRBV20-1 and TRBJ1-5; no reliable D call. The CDR3 runs 13 residues. Trimming shortened V by 3 bases and J by 3 bases, and 9 bases separated the two germline ends. The germline V gene encodes CDR1 DFQATT and CDR2 SNEGSKA (reference sequence).

This clonotype was seen repeatedly, ten times or more. The chain couples TRBV27 to TRBJ2-7; tentatively, D is TRBD2 (5 bases). Trimming pared 2 bases from V and 4 bases from J, leaving 9 bases between. CDR1 is MNHEY and CDR2 is SMNVEV in the germline V gene (reference sequence). This CDR3 has 13 residues. The CDR3 sequence: CASSLRRGYEQYF. CDR3 nucleotides: TGTGCCAGCAGTTTAAGGAGAGGGTACGAGCAGTACTTC.

The chain carries TRBV10-2 and TRBJ2-3; possibly TRBD2 for D (5 bases). The V and J ends lost 2 bases and 0 bases respectively, with 9 bases between them. In germline, CDR1 is WSHSY, CDR2 SAAADI. The CDR3 runs 15 residues. CDR3 in amino acids: CASSEISASTDTQYF. The CDR3 bases are TGCGCCAGCAGTGAGATTAGCGCAAGCACAGATACGCAGTATTTT.

J is TRBJ2-1 and V is TRBV11-2, with a weak D call TRBD2 (6 bases). The CDR3 extends over 20 amino acids. The germline V gene has CDR1 SGHAT and CDR2 FQNNGV. The V gene lost 4 bases and the J gene lost 4 bases, with 29 bases spanning the gap. DNA of the CDR3: TGTGCCAGCAGCTCCCGTCTCTCCCCCGGGGGAGGCCCCTTGTACAATGAGCAGTTCTTC. Translating gives CASSSRLSPGGGPLYNEQFF.

The chain employs TRBV18 and TRBJ1-5; 10 positions match TRBD1. This CDR3 is built from 15 residues. Trimming cost V 5 bases and J 5 bases; bases outside gene matches: 6. Per germline, CDR1 KGHSH and CDR2 LQKENI. The CDR3 bases are TGTGCCAGCTCAACAGGACAGGGGGGATATCAGCCCCAGCATTTT. Amino acid sequence: CASSTGQGGYQPQHF.

The chain uses TRBV11-1 and TRBJ2-2; a possible D gene is TRBD2 (5 bases). Per germline, CDR1 SGHAT and CDR2 FQDESV (reference sequence). The V and J ends lost 6 bases and 6 bases respectively, with 11 bases between them. This CDR3 region has 13 residues. CDR3: CASRATGAGELFF. CDR3 sequence (DNA): TGTGCCAGCAGGGCCACCGGGGCCGGGGAGCTGTTTTTT. The complete variable domain, with remaining parts taken from reference TRBV11-1 and TRBJ2-2, reads EAEVAQSPRYKITEKSQAVAFWCDPISGHATLYWYRQILGQGPELLVQFQDESVVDDSQLPKDRFSAERLKGVDSTLKIQPAELGDSAMYLCASRATGAGELFFGEGSRLTVL.

This clonotype was picked up a small number of times. The chain joins TRBV12-3 or TRBV12-4 to TRBJ2-7, with 11 bases fitting TRBD2. The ends lost 4 bases at V and 6 bases at J; junction bases unmatched: 5. The CDR3 is 14 amino acids. This CDR3 reads CASSSTGTSGEQYF. Written as DNA, the CDR3 is TGTGCCAGCAGTTCCACCGGGACTAGCGGCGAGCAGTACTTC.

The sample holds a few counts of this clonotype. V is TRBV19 and J is TRBJ2-3; 7 nucleotides align to TRBD2. The CDR3 has 15 amino acids. V lost 4 bases and J lost 6; bases outside the gene matches: 10. Germline-derived CDR1 and CDR2 are LNHDA and SQIVND (reference sequence). Here the CDR3 DNA reads TGTGCCAGTAGTAGCCGGGACTACCGACGGGATACGCAGTATTTT. This sequence encodes CASSSRDYRRDTQYF.

This clonotype was counted a few times. V gene TRBV11-2 combines with J gene TRBJ2-3, with D perhaps TRBD2 (7 bases). Trimming removed 5 bases from V and 4 bases from J, with 19 bases in between. Germline V gene sequence: CDR1 SGHAT, CDR2 FQNNGV. This CDR3 spans 16 amino acids. The CDR3 DNA reads as TGTGCCAGCAGCCGAGAACAGGGCGGGAGCCCAGATACGCAGTATTTT. It yields the protein CASSREQGGSPDTQYF.

This clonotype was seen more than once but under ten times. The V gene is TRBV20-1, the J gene TRBJ1-2; no clear D. The V gene's germline CDR1 is DFQATT and CDR2 SNEGSKA (reference sequence). The CDR3 sequence is 13 residues long. V lost 5 bases and J 2 bases, leaving 12 bases between the germline ends. The CDR3 is CSAFETQNYGYTF. The DNA for the CDR3 is TGCAGTGCTTTTGAGACCCAAAACTATGGCTACACCTTC.

The V gene is TRBV20-1, the J gene TRBJ1-3; no clear D. The CDR3 extends over 13 amino acids. The V and J ends lost 1 base and 5 bases respectively, with 9 bases between them. The germline gives CDR1 DFQATT, CDR2 SNEGSKA (reference sequence). CDR3 residues: CSARAPTRNTIYF. The CDR3 nucleotides are TGCAGTGCTAGAGCACCTACCCGAAACACCATATATTTT.

This clonotype was counted only a few times. This chain uses TRBV23-1 with TRBJ2-5, with D possibly being TRBD1 (5 bases). TRBV23-1 is recorded as an ORF, its role being uncertain. V lost 8 bases and J lost 4, with 17 bases in between. CDR3 size: 14 residues. In DNA form, the CDR3 reads TGCGCCAGCGGCAAGTCTAGAAGGGGAGAGACCCAGTACTTC. It encodes CASGKSRRGETQYF.

J is TRBJ2-2 and V is TRBV10-3; 8 bases match TRBD1. This CDR3 has 15 amino acids. Germline V gene lookup returns CDR1 ENHRY and CDR2 SYGVKD. V lost 10 bases and J lost 4; bases outside the gene matches: 11. The CDR3 loop is CATRKQGDGTGELFF. For the CDR3, the DNA is TGTGCCACCAGAAAACAGGGGGACGGCACCGGGGAGCTGTTTTTT.

The chain uses TRBV12-3 or TRBV12-4 and TRBJ2-7, with 7 positions matching TRBD2. The J segment lost 0 bases and the V segment lost 5 bases, leaving 7 bases of the junction unmatched. The CDR3 loop spans 15 amino acids. CDR3 in amino acids: CASSQTSDYSYEQYF. The CDR3 DNA is TGTGCCAGCAGTCAAACTAGCGACTACTCCTACGAGCAGTACTTC.

This clonotype was observed many times. The J gene is TRBJ1-1, the V gene TRBV29-1; D call uncertain. From germline, CDR1 is SQVTM and CDR2 ANQGSEA. The CDR3 has 11 residues. Trimming removed 3 bases from V and 8 bases from J, with 10 bases in between. The CDR3 sequence is CSVDTTAEAFF. In nucleotides, the CDR3 is TGCAGCGTTGATACGACTGCAGAAGCTTTCTTT.

The chain carries TRBV12-3 or TRBV12-4 and TRBJ1-1; perhaps TRBD1 as D (5 bases). The CDR3 has 16 amino acids. With 3 bases removed from V and 1 base from J, the gap between germline ends came to 15 bases. Written as DNA, the CDR3 is TGTGCCAGCAGTTTTCGAGGGGCCCTTGAGAACACTGAAGCTTTCTTT. It encodes CASSFRGALENTEAFF.

The chain combines TRBV7-2 with TRBJ1-1; D gene ambiguous. CDR1 is SGHTA, CDR2 FQGNSA, per germline. Trimming shortened V by 5 bases and J by 4 bases, and 11 bases separated the two germline ends. The CDR3 length is 13 residues. DNA of the CDR3: TGTGCCAGCAGCCAGCCCCCGTTCACTGAAGCTTTCTTT. Translation: CASSQPPFTEAFF.

This clonotype was counted at least ten times. The junction does not match germline at one end; this may be a read error. This chain uses TRBV18 with TRBJ2-1; 9 positions agree with TRBD2. The CDR3 consists of 14 residues. Per germline, CDR1 KGHSH and CDR2 LQKENI. The CDR3 DNA reads TGTGCCAGCTCACCAATGGGGGAATCGGGACTAGCCGCCTTC. It is translated as CASSPMGESGLAAF.

This clonotype was seen only a few times. This sequence joins TRBV20-1 and TRBJ2-3, with 11 bases aligning to TRBD2. The CDR3 runs to 14 residues. Trimming took 3 bases from V and 1 from J; bases not matched to a gene: 0. The germline gives CDR1 DFQATT, CDR2 SNEGSKA (reference sequence). The CDR3 nucleotides read TGCAGTGCTAGGGGACTAGCGGGCACAGATACGCAGTATTTT. It translates to CSARGLAGTDTQYF.